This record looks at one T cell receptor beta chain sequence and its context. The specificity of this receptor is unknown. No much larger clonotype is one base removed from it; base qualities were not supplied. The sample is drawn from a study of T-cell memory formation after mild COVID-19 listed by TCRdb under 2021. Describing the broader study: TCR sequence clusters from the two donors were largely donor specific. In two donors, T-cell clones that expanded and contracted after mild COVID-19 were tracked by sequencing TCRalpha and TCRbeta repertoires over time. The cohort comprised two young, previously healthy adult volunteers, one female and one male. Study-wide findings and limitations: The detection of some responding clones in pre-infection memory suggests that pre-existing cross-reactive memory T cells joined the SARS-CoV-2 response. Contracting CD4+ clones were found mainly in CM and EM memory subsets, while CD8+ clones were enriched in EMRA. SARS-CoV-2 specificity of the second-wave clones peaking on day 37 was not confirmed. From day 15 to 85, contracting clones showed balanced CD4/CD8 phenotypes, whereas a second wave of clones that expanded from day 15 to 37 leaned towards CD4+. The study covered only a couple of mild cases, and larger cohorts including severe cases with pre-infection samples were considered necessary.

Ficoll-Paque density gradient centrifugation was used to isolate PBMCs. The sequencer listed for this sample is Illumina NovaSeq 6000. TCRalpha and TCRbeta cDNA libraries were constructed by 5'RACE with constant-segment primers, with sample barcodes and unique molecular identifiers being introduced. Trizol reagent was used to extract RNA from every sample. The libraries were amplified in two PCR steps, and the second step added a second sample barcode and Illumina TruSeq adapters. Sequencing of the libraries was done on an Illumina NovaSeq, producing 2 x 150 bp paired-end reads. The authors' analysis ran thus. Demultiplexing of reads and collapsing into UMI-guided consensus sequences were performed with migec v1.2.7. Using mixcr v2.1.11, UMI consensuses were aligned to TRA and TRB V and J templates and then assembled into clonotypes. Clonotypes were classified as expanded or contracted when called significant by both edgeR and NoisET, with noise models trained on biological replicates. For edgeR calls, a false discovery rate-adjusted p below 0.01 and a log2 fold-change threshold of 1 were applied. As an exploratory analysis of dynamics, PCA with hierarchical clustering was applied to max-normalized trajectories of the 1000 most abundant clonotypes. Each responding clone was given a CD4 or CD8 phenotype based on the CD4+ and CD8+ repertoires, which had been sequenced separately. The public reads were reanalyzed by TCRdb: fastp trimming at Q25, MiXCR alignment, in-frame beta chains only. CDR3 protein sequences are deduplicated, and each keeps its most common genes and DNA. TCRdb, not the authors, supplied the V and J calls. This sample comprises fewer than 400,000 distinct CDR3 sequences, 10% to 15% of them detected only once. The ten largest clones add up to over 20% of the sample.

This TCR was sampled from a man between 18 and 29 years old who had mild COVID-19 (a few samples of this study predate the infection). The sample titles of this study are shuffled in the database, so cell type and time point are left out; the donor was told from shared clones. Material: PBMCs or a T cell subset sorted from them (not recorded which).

Here the CDR3 is given as CASSFASGNTGELFF. DNA sequence: TGTGCCAGCAGTTTCGCTAGCGGAAACACCGGGGAGCTGTTTTTT. The chain is assembled from TRBV12-3 or TRBV12-4 and TRBJ2-2, and TRBD2 matches 7 of the central bases. The CDR3 runs 15 residues from the cysteine to the phenylalanine. This entry keeps only the CDR3 DNA: 45 bases, framed from base 1. V ends up 3 bases short and J 2 bases short, with an unmatched junction base count of 3.